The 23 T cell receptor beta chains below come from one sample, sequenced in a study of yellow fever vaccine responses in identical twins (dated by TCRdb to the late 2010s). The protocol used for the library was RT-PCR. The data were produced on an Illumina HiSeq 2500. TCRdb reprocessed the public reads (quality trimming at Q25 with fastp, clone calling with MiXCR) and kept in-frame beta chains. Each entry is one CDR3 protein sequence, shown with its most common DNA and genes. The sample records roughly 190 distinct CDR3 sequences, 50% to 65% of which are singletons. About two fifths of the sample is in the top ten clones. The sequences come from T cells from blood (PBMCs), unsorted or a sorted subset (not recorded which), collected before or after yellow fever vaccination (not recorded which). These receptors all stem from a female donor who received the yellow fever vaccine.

The chain's CDR3 is CAWSGTGGHNQPQHF. CDR3 DNA sequence: TGTGCCTGGAGTGGGACAGGGGGCCACAATCAGCCCCAGCATTTT. The chain combines TRBV30 with TRBJ1-5; 11 bases match TRBD1. The V gene end was trimmed by 1 base and the J gene end by 3 bases; junction bases not matched to a gene: 2. This CDR3 spans 15 amino acids. CDR1 and CDR2 (germline): GTSNPN, SVGIG (reference sequence).

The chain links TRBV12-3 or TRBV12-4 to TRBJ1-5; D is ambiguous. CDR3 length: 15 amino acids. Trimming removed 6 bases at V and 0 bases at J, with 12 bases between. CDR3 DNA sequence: TGTGCCAGCAGGTTGGGAGCTTATAGCAATCAGCCCCAGCATTTT. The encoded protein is CASRLGAYSNQPQHF.

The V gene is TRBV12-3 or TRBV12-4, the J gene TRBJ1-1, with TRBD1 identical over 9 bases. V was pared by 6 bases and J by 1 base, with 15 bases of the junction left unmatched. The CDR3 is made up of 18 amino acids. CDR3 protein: CASRAQGGTGWRNTEAFF. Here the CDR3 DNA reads TGTGCCAGCAGAGCTCAAGGCGGGACAGGGTGGAGGAACACTGAAGCTTTCTTT.

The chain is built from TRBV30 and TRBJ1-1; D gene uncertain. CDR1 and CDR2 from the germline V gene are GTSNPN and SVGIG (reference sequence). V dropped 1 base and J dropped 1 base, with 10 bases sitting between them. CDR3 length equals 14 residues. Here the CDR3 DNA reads TGTGCCTGGAGTGGCCCAAGGACGAACACTGAAGCTTTCTTT. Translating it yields CAWSGPRTNTEAFF.

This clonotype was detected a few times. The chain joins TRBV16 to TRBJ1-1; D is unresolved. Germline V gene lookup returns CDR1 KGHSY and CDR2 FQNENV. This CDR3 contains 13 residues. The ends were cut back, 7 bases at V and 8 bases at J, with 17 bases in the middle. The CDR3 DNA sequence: TGTGCCAGCATCGCCAATGGCTTCCGGGAAGCTTTCTTT. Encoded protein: CASIANGFREAFF. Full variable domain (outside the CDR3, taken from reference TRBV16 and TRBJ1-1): GEEVAQTPKHLVRGEGQKAKLYCAPIKGHSYVFWYQQVLKNEFKFLISFQNENVFDETGMPKERFSAKCLPNSPCSLEIQATKLEDSAVYFCASIANGFREAFFGQGTRLTVV.

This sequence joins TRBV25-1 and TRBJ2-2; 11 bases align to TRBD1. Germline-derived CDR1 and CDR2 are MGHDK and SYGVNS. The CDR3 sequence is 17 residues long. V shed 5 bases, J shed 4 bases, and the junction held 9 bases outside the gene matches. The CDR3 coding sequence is TGTGCCAGCAGTCATTATCCGGGGACAGGGGGCACCGGGGAGCTGTTTTTT. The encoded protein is CASSHYPGTGGTGELFF. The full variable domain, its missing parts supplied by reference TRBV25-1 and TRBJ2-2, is EADIYQTPRYLVIGTGKKITLECSQTMGHDKMYWYQQDPGMELHLIHYSYGVNSTEKGDLSSESTVSRIRTEHFPLTLESARPSHTSQYLCASSHYPGTGGTGELFFGEGSRLTVL.

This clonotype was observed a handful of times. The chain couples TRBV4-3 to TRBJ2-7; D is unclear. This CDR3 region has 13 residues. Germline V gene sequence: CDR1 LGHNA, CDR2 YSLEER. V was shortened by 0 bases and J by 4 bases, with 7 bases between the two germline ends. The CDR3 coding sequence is TGCGCCAGCAGCCAAGAGGCGGAGTACGAGCAGTACTTC. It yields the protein CASSQEAEYEQYF.

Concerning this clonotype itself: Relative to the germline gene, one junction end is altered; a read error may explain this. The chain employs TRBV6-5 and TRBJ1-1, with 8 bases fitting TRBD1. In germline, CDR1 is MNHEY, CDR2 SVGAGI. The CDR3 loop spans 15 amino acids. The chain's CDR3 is CASGYRGGVATEAFF. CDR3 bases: TGTGCCAGCGGTTACAGGGGGGGAGTCGCCACTGAAGCTTTCTTT.

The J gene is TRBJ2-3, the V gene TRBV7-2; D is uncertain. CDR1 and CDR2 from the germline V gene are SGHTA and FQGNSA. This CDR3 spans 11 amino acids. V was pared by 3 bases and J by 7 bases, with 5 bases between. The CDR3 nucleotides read TGTGCCAGCAGCTTTATCAATACGCAGTATTTT. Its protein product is CASSFINTQYF.

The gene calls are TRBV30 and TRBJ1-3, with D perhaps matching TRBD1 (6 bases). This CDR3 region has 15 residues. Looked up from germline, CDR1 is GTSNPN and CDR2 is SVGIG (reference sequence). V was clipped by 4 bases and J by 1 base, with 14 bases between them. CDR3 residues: CAWMTRGISGNTIYF. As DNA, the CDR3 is TGTGCCTGGATGACCAGGGGAATTTCTGGAAACACCATATATTTT.

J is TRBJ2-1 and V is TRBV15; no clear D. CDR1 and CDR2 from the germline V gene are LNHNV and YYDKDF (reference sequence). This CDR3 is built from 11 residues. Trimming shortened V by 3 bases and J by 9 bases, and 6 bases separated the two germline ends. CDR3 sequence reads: CATSRVGEQFF. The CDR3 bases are TGTGCCACCAGCAGGGTGGGTGAGCAGTTCTTC.

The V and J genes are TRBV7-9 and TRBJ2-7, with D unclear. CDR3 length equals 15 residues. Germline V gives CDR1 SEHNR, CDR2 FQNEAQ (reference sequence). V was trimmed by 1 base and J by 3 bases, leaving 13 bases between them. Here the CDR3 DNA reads TGTGCCAGCAGCTTAGTCGGCCCATTGGACTACGAGCAGTACTTC. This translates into CASSLVGPLDYEQYF.

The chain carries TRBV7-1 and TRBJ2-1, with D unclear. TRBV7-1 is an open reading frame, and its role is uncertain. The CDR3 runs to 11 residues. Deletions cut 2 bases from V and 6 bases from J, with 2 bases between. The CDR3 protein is CASSSRNEQFF. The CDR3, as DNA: TGTGCCAGCAGCTCACGCAATGAGCAGTTCTTC.

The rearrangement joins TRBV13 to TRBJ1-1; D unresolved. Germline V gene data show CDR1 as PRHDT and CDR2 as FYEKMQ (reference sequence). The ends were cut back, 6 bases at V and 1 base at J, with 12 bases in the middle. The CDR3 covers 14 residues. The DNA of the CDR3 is TGTGCCAGCAGACGTACGGCAGGGAACACTGAAGCTTTCTTT. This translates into CASRRTAGNTEAFF.

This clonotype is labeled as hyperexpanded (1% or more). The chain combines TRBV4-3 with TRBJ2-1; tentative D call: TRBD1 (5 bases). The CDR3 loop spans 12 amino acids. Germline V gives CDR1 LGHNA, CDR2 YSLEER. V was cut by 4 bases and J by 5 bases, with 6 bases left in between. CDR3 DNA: TGCGCCAGCAGCCTGACAGACAATGAGCAGTTCTTC. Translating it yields CASSLTDNEQFF.

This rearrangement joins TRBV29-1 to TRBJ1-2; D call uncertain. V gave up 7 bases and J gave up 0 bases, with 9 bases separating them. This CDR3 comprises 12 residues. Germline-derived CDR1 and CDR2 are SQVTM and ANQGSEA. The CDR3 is CSGEVANYGYTF. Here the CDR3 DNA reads TGCAGCGGTGAGGTGGCTAACTATGGCTACACCTTC.

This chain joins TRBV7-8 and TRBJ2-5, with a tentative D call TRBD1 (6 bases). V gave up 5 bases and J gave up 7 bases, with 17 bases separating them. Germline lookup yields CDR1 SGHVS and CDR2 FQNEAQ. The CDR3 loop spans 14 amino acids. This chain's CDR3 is CASSGVTGKVTQYF. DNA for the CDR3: TGTGCCAGCAGCGGGGTAACAGGGAAAGTGACCCAGTACTTC.

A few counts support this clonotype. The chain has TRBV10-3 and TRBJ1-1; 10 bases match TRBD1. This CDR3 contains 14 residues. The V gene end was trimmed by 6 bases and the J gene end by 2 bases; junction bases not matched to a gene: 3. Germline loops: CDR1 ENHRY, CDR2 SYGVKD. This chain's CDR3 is CAIRGTGVNTEAFF. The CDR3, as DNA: TGTGCCATCAGGGGGACAGGGGTAAACACTGAAGCTTTCTTT.

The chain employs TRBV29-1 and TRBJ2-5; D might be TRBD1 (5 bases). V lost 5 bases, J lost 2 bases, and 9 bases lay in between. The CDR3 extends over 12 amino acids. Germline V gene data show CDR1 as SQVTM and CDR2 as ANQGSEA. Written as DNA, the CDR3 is TGCAGCGTTCCCCGACAGCAAGAGACCCAGTACTTC. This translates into CSVPRQQETQYF.

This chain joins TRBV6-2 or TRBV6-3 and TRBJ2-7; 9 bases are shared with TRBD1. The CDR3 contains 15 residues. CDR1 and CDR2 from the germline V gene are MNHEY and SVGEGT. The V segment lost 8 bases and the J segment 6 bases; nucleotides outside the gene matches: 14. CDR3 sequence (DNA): TGTGCCAGCCGAAGACGAACCGGGACAGGGTTCGAGCAGTACTTC. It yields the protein CASRRRTGTGFEQYF.

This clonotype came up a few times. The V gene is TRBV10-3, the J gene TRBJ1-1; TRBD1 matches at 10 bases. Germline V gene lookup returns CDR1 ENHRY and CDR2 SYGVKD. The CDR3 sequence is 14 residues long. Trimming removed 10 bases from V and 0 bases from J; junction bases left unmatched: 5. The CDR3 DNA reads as TGTGCCACCAGACAGGGGGCCGTGAACACTGAAGCTTTCTTT. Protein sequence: CATRQGAVNTEAFF.

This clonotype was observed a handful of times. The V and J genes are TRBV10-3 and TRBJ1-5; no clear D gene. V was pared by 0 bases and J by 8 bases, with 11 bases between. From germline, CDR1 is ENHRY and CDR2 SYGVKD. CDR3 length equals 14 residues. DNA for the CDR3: TGTGCCATCAGTGAGTCTCAGGATGAAAAGCCCCAGCATTTT. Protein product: CAISESQDEKPQHF.

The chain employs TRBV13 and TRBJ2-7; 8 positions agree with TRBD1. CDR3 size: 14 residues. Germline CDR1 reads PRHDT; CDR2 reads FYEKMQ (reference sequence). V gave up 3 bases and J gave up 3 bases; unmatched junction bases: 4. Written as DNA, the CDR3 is TGTGCCAGCAGCTTTCGGACAGGGAACTACGAGCAGTACTTC. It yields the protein CASSFRTGNYEQYF.